This T cell receptor beta chain was retrieved from a study of early stage breast cancer tumors. Germline-derived CDR1 and CDR2 are SEHNR and FQNEAQ (reference sequence). CDR3 length equals 18 residues. Trimming removed 3 bases from V and 3 bases from J; junction bases left unmatched: 15. Using immunoSEQ multiplex PCR, the repertoire was profiled, and TCRdb retains in-frame clones only, with some absent. The sample lists approximately 75,000 clones, more than 70% occurring once. Sequenced sample: blood. This sequence originates from a person in their 40s with breast cancer. The genes are TRBV7-9 and TRBJ2-3; 7 bases match TRBD2. Here the CDR3 reads CASSLTLGRRQRTDTQYF. The CDR3 DNA reads as TGTGCCAGCAGCTTGACCCTCGGGAGGCGACAAAGAACAGATACGCAGTATTTT.